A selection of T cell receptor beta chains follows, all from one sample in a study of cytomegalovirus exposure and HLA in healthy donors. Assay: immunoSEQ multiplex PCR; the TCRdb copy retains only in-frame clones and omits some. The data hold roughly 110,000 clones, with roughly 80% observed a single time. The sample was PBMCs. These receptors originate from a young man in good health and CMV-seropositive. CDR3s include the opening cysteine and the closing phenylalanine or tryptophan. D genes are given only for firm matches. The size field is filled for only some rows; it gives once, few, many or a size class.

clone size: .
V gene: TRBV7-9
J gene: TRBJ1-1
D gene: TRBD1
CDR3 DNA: TGTGCCAGCAGCGACCGGGACAGTGAAGCTTTCTTT
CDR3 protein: CASSDRDSEAFF

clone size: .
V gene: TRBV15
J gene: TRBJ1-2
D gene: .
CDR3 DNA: TGTGCCACCAGCAGAGCACAGGGCGACTATGGCTACACCTTC
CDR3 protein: CATSRAQGDYGYTF

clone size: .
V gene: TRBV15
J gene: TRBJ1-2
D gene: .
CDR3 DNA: TGTGCCACCAGCCATAATAGCATTCAGGGCTACACCTTC
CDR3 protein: CATSHNSIQGYTF

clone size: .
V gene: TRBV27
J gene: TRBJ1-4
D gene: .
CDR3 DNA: TGTGCCAGCAGTTTACTCAGGCCCGCAACTAATGAAAAACTGTTTTTT
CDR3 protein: CASSLLRPATNEKLFF

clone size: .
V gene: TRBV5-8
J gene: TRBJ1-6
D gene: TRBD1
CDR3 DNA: TGTGCCAGCAGCCCGCTGGGGGACAGAAGAAATTCACCCCTCCACTTT
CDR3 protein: CASSPLGDRRNSPLHF

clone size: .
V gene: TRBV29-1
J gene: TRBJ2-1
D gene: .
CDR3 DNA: TGCAGCGTTGGGTATTCGCGGATCCCCTACAATGAGCAGTTCTTC
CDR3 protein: CSVGYSRIPYNEQFF

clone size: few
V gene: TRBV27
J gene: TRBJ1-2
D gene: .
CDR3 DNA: TGTGCCAGCAGTCCACGGACAGATTACTATGGCTACACCTTC
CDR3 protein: CASSPRTDYYGYTF

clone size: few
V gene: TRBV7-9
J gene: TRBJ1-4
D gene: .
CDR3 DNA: TGTGCCAGCAGCCCCTCAACTAATGAAAAACTGTTTTTT
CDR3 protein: CASSPSTNEKLFF

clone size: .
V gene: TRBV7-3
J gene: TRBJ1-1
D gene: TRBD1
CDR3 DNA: TGTGCCAGCAGCTTAGGCCCAGGGACAGGGAGGAACACTGAAGCTTTCTTT
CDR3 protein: CASSLGPGTGRNTEAFF

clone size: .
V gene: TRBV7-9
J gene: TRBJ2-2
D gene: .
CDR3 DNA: TGTGCCAGCAGCTACCCCCTAGGGAACACCGGGGAGCTGTTTTTT
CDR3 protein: CASSYPLGNTGELFF

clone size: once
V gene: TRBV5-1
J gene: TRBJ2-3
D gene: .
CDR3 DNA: TGCGCCAGCAGATCTCAGGGCCCGAGCACAGATACGCAGTATTTT
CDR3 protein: CASRSQGPSTDTQYF

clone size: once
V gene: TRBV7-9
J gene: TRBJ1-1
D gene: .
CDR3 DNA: TGTGCCAGCAGCTTACAGGAAAACACTGAAGCTTTCTTT
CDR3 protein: CASSLQENTEAFF

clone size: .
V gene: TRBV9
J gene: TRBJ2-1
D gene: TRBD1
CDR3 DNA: TGTGCCAGCAGCGAACGGGACAGGGAGTCTCTCTTCCAGTTCTTC
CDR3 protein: CASSERDRESLFQFF

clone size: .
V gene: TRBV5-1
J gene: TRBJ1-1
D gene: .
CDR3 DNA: TGCGCCAGCAGCTTGCGCAACAGGGAAAACACTGAAGCTTTCTTT
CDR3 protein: CASSLRNRENTEAFF

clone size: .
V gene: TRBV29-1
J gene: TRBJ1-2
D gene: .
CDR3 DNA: TGCAGCGTTATCATTGGAGACTATGGCTACACCTTC
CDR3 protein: CSVIIGDYGYTF

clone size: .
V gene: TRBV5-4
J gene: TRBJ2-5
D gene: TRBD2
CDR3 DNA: TGTGCCAGCAGCACGCCGACTAGCGGGGTTGGGACCCAGTACTTC
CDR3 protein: CASSTPTSGVGTQYF

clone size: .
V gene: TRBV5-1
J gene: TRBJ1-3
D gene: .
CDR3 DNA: TGCGCCAGCAGCCAACAGGGAGCCGGAAACACCATATATTTT
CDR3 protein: CASSQQGAGNTIYF

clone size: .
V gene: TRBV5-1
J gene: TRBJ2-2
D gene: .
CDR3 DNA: TGCGCCAGCAGCTTGATGGCCCCCGGGGAGCTGTTTTTT
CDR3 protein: CASSLMAPGELFF

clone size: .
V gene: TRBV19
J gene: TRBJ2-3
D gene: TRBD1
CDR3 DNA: TGTGCCAGCAATGTACAACAGGGGTCTACGCAGTATTTT
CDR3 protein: CASNVQQGSTQYF

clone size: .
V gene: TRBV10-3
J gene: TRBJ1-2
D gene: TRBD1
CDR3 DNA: TGTGCCATCAGTACGGACAGGGGGCTACAACGTGGCTACACCTTC
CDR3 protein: CAISTDRGLQRGYTF

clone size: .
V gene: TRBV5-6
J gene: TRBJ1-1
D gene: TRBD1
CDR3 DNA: TGTGCCAGCAGCTCGACAGGGGGCAGGACTGAAGCTTTCTTT
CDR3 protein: CASSSTGGRTEAFF

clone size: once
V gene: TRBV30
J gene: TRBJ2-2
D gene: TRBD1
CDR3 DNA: TGTGCCTGGGAGGGGACAGGGTTATCGGGCGGGGAGCTGTTTTTT
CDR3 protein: CAWEGTGLSGGELFF

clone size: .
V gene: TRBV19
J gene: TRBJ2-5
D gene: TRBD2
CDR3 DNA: TGTGCCAGTAGTACACCGATCCTTGCTAGCGGATCGTACCAAGAGACCCAGTACTTC
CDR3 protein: CASSTPILASGSYQETQYF

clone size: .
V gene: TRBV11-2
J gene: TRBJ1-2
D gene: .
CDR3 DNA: TGTGCCAGCAACACGAACCAGGGTCGACATGGCTACACCTTC
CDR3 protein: CASNTNQGRHGYTF

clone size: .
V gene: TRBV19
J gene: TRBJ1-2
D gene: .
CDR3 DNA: TGTGCCAGTAGTATTGGCGACACCTATGGCTACACCTTC
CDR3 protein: CASSIGDTYGYTF

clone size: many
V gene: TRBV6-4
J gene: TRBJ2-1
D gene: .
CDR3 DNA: TGTGCCAGCAGCTCGTACCCGGAGAATGAGCAGTTCTTC
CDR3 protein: CASSSYPENEQFF

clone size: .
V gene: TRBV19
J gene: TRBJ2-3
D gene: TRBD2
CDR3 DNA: TGTGCCAGTAGTGGACTAGCGGGAGTTGATACGCAGTATTTT
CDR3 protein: CASSGLAGVDTQYF

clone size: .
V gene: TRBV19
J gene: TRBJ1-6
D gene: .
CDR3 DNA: TGTGCCAGTAGTATTACGGGCTCCTATAATTCACCCCTCCACTTT
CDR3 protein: CASSITGSYNSPLHF

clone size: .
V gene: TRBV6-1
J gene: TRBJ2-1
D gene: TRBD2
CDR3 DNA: TGTGCCAGCAAGATCGCGTCTAGCGGGGGAGATGAGCAGTTCTTC
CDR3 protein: CASKIASSGGDEQFF

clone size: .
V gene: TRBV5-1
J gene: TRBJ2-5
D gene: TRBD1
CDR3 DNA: TGCGCCAGCAGCTTGGGGGGACAGGGGGAACAAGAGACCCAGTACTTC
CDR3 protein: CASSLGGQGEQETQYF

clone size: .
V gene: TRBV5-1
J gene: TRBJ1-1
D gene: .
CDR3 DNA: TGCGCCAGCAGCTTGGCCGGTGGCGGGGGATTGAACACTGAAGCTTTCTTT
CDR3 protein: CASSLAGGGGLNTEAFF

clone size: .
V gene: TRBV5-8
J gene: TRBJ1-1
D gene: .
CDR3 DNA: TGTGCCAGCAGCTTAAATTCCCAGGGTCGAGCTTTCTTT
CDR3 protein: CASSLNSQGRAFF

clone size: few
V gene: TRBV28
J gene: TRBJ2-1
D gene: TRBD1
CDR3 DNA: TGTGCCAGCAAGACGGGACAGCCCTACAATGAGCAGTTCTTC
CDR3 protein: CASKTGQPYNEQFF

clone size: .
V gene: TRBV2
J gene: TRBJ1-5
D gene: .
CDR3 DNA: TGTGCCAGCACCGAACAGGCCCGGGAGCCCCAGCATTTT
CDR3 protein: CASTEQAREPQHF

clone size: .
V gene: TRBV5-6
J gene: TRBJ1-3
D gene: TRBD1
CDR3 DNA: TGTGCCAGCAGCGGGACAGGTAGCCTTAGCTCTGGAAACACCATATATTTT
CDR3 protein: CASSGTGSLSSGNTIYF